These 20 T cell receptor beta chains share one sample of origin, sequenced in a study of yellow fever vaccine responses in identical twins. TCRdb processed the RT-PCR reads anew with MiXCR; each CDR3 protein has one entry. The sample shows roughly 2,500 distinct CDR3 sequences, around 82% of them seen only once. Material: T cells from blood (PBMCs), unsorted or a sorted subset (not recorded which), obtained before or after yellow fever vaccination (not recorded which). The receptors originated from a woman between 18 and 29 years old who received the yellow fever vaccine.

This chain uses TRBV29-1 with TRBJ2-7; D is tentatively TRBD1 or TRBD2 (5 bases each). In germline, CDR1 is SQVTM, CDR2 ANQGSEA. This CDR3 has 14 residues. V was trimmed by 3 bases and J by 2 bases, leaving 14 bases between them. The CDR3 sequence is CSVDGDGETYEQYF. CDR3 DNA sequence: TGCAGCGTTGATGGGGACGGGGAAACCTACGAGCAGTACTTC.

The V and J genes are TRBV5-6 and TRBJ2-7; 9 nucleotides agree with TRBD2. The J segment lost 1 base and the V segment lost 1 base, leaving 3 bases of the junction unmatched. The germline CDR1 and CDR2 sequences are SGHDT and YYEEEE. The CDR3 covers 15 residues. CDR3 protein: CASSLFTSGSYEQYF. As DNA, the CDR3 is TGTGCCAGCAGCTTGTTTACTAGCGGGTCCTACGAGCAGTACTTC.

This clonotype was found once. V usage is TRBV5-1 and J usage is TRBJ2-7; 7 nucleotides match TRBD1. The CDR3 runs 13 residues. The V and J ends lost 5 bases and 2 bases, in that order; junction bases with no gene match: 4. CDR1 SGHRS and CDR2 YFSETQ come from the germline V gene. The CDR3 DNA sequence: TGCGCCAGCAGTTCAGGGGGAACCTACGAGCAGTACTTC. Translating gives CASSSGGTYEQYF. The entire variable domain, with the rest obtained from reference TRBV5-1 and TRBJ2-7, is as follows: KAGVTQTPRYLIKTRGQQVTLSCSPISGHRSVSWYQQTPGQGLQFLFEYFSETQRNKGNFPGRFSGRQFSNSRSEMNVSTLELGDSALYLCASSSGGTYEQYFGPGTRLTVT.

This clonotype was counted a single time. This chain links TRBV7-3 with TRBJ2-1; no firm D call. This CDR3 is built from 15 residues. Trimming shortened V by 5 bases and J by 0 bases, and 11 bases separated the two germline ends. Germline V lookup: CDR1 SGHTA, CDR2 FQGTGA. The CDR3: CASSVSVTSYNEQFF. In nucleotides, the CDR3 is TGTGCCAGCAGCGTCAGCGTAACCTCCTACAATGAGCAGTTCTTC.

V is TRBV11-3 and J is TRBJ2-5, with 8 bases identical to TRBD1. This CDR3 is 13 amino acids long. Germline CDR1 is SGHNT and CDR2 is YENEEA. The V and J ends lost 5 bases and 6 bases, in that order; junction bases with no gene match: 5. CDR3 bases: TGTGCCAGCAGCCAGGGACAGGAACAGACCCAGTACTTC. Its protein is CASSQGQEQTQYF.

The chain links TRBV29-1 to TRBJ2-1, with TRBD1 matching over 7 bases. CDR1 and CDR2 from the germline V gene are SQVTM and ANQGSEA. The CDR3 consists of 12 residues. The CDR3 sequence is CSWGTAYNEQFF. The CDR3 DNA is TGCAGTTGGGGGACAGCATACAATGAGCAGTTCTTC.

The chain combines TRBV5-4 with TRBJ1-4, with D uncertain. This CDR3 has 16 amino acids. The ends were cut back, 4 bases at V and 4 bases at J, with 17 bases in the middle. Germline V gene lookup returns CDR1 SGHNT and CDR2 YYREEE (reference sequence). CDR3 nucleotides: TGTGCCAGCAGCCTTCTCGCCGTGAACGGTAATGAAAAACTGTTTTTT. This translates into CASSLLAVNGNEKLFF.

This chain uses TRBV4-2 with TRBJ2-5; D unresolved. Germline loops: CDR1 LGHNA, CDR2 YNFKEQ. CDR3 size: 15 residues. V lost 0 bases to trimming and J lost 5 bases, with 13 bases between them. The CDR3 DNA is TGTGCCAGCAGCCAAGATTTGGAAAGCTGGGAGACCCAGTACTTC. This translates into CASSQDLESWETQYF.

The chain is built from TRBV5-1 and TRBJ2-1, with a possible D match to TRBD1 (5 bases). The CDR3 has 15 amino acids. The V gene's germline CDR1 is SGHRS and CDR2 YFSETQ. The V and J ends lost 2 bases and 7 bases respectively, with 16 bases between them. The CDR3 spells CASSLGAIGRNEQFF. In DNA, the CDR3 is TGCGCCAGCAGCTTAGGGGCTATCGGTCGGAATGAGCAGTTCTTC.

The rearrangement joins TRBV4-1 to TRBJ1-1; no reliable D call. The CDR3 is 12 amino acids. Between the trimmed V and J ends, which lost 4 bases and 1 base, there was a span of 4 bases. Looked up from germline, CDR1 is MGHRA and CDR2 is YSYEKL. The CDR3 reads CASSLGNTEAFF. CDR3 DNA: TGCGCCAGCAGCCTCGGGAACACTGAAGCTTTCTTT.

In this sample, this clonotype turned up once. The J gene is TRBJ2-5, the V gene TRBV20-1; 10 nucleotides align to TRBD2. This CDR3 region has 17 residues. Germline V gene lookup returns CDR1 DFQATT and CDR2 SNEGSKA (reference sequence). The junction had 11 bases not matched to a gene; V was cut back by 3 bases and J by 1 base. CDR3 coding DNA: TGCAGTGCTAGTTGGCTAGCGGGAGCCCGGCTCCAAGAGACCCAGTACTTC. Amino acid sequence: CSASWLAGARLQETQYF.

Only one count was recorded for this clonotype. This chain joins TRBV12-3 or TRBV12-4 and TRBJ2-6, with no clear D. The CDR3 runs 12 residues. V was pared by 7 bases and J by 4 bases, with 5 bases between. The CDR3 region has the DNA TGTGCCAGCACCAACGGGGCCAACGTCCTGACTTTC. Amino acid sequence: CASTNGANVLTF.

V gene TRBV11-1 combines with J gene TRBJ2-3; D gene uncertain. The CDR3 is 11 residues long. Trimming took 4 bases from V and 3 from J, leaving 2 bases between them. Looked up from germline, CDR1 is SGHAT and CDR2 is FQDESV (reference sequence). CDR3 nucleotide sequence: TGTGCCAGCAGCTGGACAGATACGCAGTATTTT. It is translated as CASSWTDTQYF.

This clonotype was seen just once. The J gene is TRBJ2-7, the V gene TRBV20-1; D remains unclear. The CDR3 contains 14 residues. With 0 bases removed from V and 2 bases from J, the gap between germline ends came to 11 bases. Germline loops: CDR1 DFQATT, CDR2 SNEGSKA (reference sequence). CDR3 region: CSARDSVPTYEQYF. In nucleotides, the CDR3 is TGCAGTGCTAGAGACAGCGTACCGACCTACGAGCAGTACTTC.

J is TRBJ1-1 and V is TRBV5-1; D remains ambiguous. The CDR3 contains 14 residues. Germline CDR1 and CDR2: SGHRS and YFSETQ. Trimming shortened V by 2 bases and J by 0 bases, and 8 bases separated the two germline ends. The CDR3 reads CASSFSEMNTEAFF. CDR3 sequence (DNA): TGCGCCAGCAGCTTTTCAGAAATGAACACTGAAGCTTTCTTT.

V gene TRBV7-3 combines with J gene TRBJ2-7; 8 bases align to TRBD2. CDR1 and CDR2 (germline): SGHTA, FQGTGA. CDR3 length equals 14 residues. V shed 5 bases, J shed 1 base, and the junction held 4 bases outside the gene matches. The chain's CDR3 is CASSPTGGSYEQYF. CDR3 bases: TGTGCCAGCAGCCCCACGGGGGGGTCCTACGAGCAGTACTTC.

V is TRBV7-9 and J is TRBJ2-7, with D maybe TRBD1 (6 bases). V was cut by 3 bases and J by 3 bases, with 18 bases left in between. The CDR3 spans 16 residues. From germline, CDR1 is SEHNR and CDR2 FQNEAQ (reference sequence). The CDR3 spells CASSLDRDTLLYEQYF. The CDR3 DNA reads as TGTGCCAGCAGCTTGGACCGGGACACTTTACTCTACGAGCAGTACTTC.

The gene calls are TRBV24-1 and TRBJ2-3, with D perhaps TRBD1 (5 bases). CDR3 length: 18 amino acids. Trimming left V 4 bases short and J 0 bases short, with 19 bases between. The germline gives CDR1 KGHDR, CDR2 SFDVKD. The chain's CDR3 is CATSDPTHTTESTDTQYF. CDR3 sequence (DNA): TGTGCCACCAGTGACCCAACCCACACGACAGAGAGCACAGATACGCAGTATTTT.

The gene calls are TRBV7-2 and TRBJ2-1; tentatively, D is TRBD1 (5 bases). In germline, CDR1 is SGHTA, CDR2 FQGNSA. With 9 bases removed from V and 5 bases from J, the gap between germline ends came to 17 bases. CDR3 length: 14 amino acids. This CDR3 reads CASQWLTGDNEQFF. The CDR3 DNA reads as TGTGCCAGTCAGTGGCTAACAGGAGACAATGAGCAGTTCTTC. The whole variable domain, remainder taken from reference TRBV7-2 and TRBJ2-1, is GAGVSQSPSNKVTEKGKDVELRCDPISGHTALYWYRQSLGQGLEFLIYFQGNSAPDKSGLPSDRFSAERTGGSVSTLTIQRTQQEDSAVYLCASQWLTGDNEQFFGPGTRLTVL.

This sequence joins TRBV7-9 and TRBJ2-3, with 8 bases matching TRBD1. The germline gives CDR1 SEHNR, CDR2 FQNEAQ (reference sequence). The CDR3 covers 17 residues. J was trimmed by 6 bases and V by 5 bases; bases with no gene match: 16. The DNA of the CDR3 is TGTGCCAGCAGCCCGCCCGTTTTTAGACAGGGGAAGGATACGCAGTATTTT. Amino acid sequence: CASSPPVFRQGKDTQYF.